This T cell receptor beta chain was sequenced for a study of blood T cells in healthy people across ages. Russia was home to the donors, healthy Caucasian individuals aged roughly 6 to 90. This clonotype was observed a few times. The target antigen is unknown. Using a J-beta primer mix together with a sample-barcoded 5' primer, a second PCR was run for about 7 to 12 cycles. Every individual sample yielded 2.5 million or more paired-end reads (each containing CDR3). TCRdb independently ran MiXCR on the 5' RACE reads; one entry per CDR3 protein. The data hold 850,000 to 950,000 distinct CDR3 sequences, with around 28% observed a single time. Study-wide results and limits: Unsorted PBMC input precluded a conclusive naive versus antigen-experienced comparison.

The sequence was obtained from a woman over 75 in good health. Sequencing was performed on blood.

CDR3 residues: CASSQESRNTGELFF. As DNA, the CDR3 is TGCGCCAGCAGCCAAGAATCCAGGAACACCGGGGAGCTGTTTTTT. This chain joins TRBV4-1 and TRBJ2-2; no clear D. This CDR3 has 15 residues. V lost 0 bases, J lost 1 base, and 6 bases lay in between. From germline, CDR1 is MGHRA and CDR2 YSYEKL.